The 18 T cell receptor beta chains in this list originate from one sample, sequenced in a study of tumor-infiltrating lymphocytes in glioblastoma multiforme. Multiple V-beta primers and a C-beta primer amplified TCRB from RNA. TCRdb fed the multiplex PCR reads into MiXCR, producing one record per CDR3 protein. The sample consists of 12,000 or so distinct CDR3 sequences, 65% to 70% of them appearing once. The sample consisted of brain tumor tissue. These TCRs come from a male donor with glioblastoma.

Remarks on this clonotype: The junction shows a germline mismatch at one end, possibly a read error. The CDR3 DNA is TGCGCCAGCACCCCCTCATTCGGCCAAGGGGTAGCTGTAAACACCGGGGAGCTGTTTTTT. Protein: CASTPSFGQGVAVNTGELFF. V usage is TRBV11-2 and J usage is TRBJ2-2; the D gene is possibly TRBD1 (5 bases). The CDR3 consists of 20 residues. Germline CDR1 is SGHAT and CDR2 is FQNNGV.

Of note for this clonotype: The conserved final phenylalanine or tryptophan is absent from the CDR3, which likely points to a read error. This chain uses TRBV30 with TRBJ1-1; D not certain. The V gene's germline CDR1 is GTSNPN and CDR2 SVGIG (reference sequence). V dropped 6 bases and J dropped 0 bases, with 20 bases sitting between them. The CDR3 has 16 residues. CDR3 DNA: TGTGCCTGCAAGAAAGGGATAGGGAGTATGAACACTGAAGCTTTCTCT. As protein: CACKKGIGSMNTEAFS.

This clonotype is classed as medium-sized (0.01 to 0.1%). The rearrangement joins TRBV6-2 or TRBV6-3 to TRBJ1-1; 8 bases align to TRBD1. Unmatched junction bases numbered 13, after V lost 6 bases and J lost 1 base. CDR1 MNHEY and CDR2 SVGEGT come from the germline V gene. The CDR3 contains 17 residues. The CDR3 DNA is TGTGCCAGCAGGCCTCAGGGGGCTCCCGATGGGAACACTGAAGCTTTCTTT. It translates to CASRPQGAPDGNTEAFF.

The J gene is TRBJ2-7, the V gene TRBV11-2; a possible D gene is TRBD2 (5 bases). Germline assignment: CDR1 SGHAT and CDR2 FQNNGV. Trimming removed 1 base at V and 2 bases at J, with 15 bases between. The CDR3 totals 16 residues. This CDR3 is CASSLAGSGWAYEQYF. The CDR3, as DNA: TGTGCCAGCAGCTTAGCGGGGTCGGGCTGGGCCTACGAGCAGTACTTC.

The rearrangement joins TRBV20-1 to TRBJ2-1, with TRBD2 matching over 10 bases. CDR3 length equals 15 residues. Germline V gene lookup returns CDR1 DFQATT and CDR2 SNEGSKA (reference sequence). After removal of 0 bases from V and 7 bases from J, the junction contained 6 bases not matched to a gene. For the CDR3, the DNA is TGCAGTGCTAGAGACGGAGCGGGGGGGCGTAATGAGCAGTTCTTC. Translation gives CSARDGAGGRNEQFF.

To note about this clonotype: This may arise from a read error, as a much more abundant clone is one base away. The gene calls are TRBV7-9 and TRBJ1-1, with D possibly matching TRBD1 (6 bases). This CDR3 is built from 16 residues. From germline, CDR1 is SEHNR and CDR2 FQNEAQ (reference sequence). The chain's CDR3 is CASSPSLSGGSTETFF. Here the CDR3 DNA reads TGTGCCAGCAGCCCCAGTTTATCGGGGGGCTCCACTGAAACTTTCTTT.

The chain links TRBV29-1 to TRBJ2-3, with D perhaps TRBD2 (5 bases). The CDR3 consists of 15 residues. V was pared by 4 bases and J by 1 base, with 15 bases between. Germline CDR1 is SQVTM and CDR2 is ANQGSEA. The chain's CDR3 is CSVVQRERGTDTQYF. The CDR3 DNA reads TGCAGCGTTGTCCAGCGCGAGAGGGGCACAGATACGCAGTATTTT.

By share of the sample, this clonotype is medium-sized. The J gene is TRBJ1-1, the V gene TRBV6-1; D is unclear. Germline CDR1 is MNHNS and CDR2 is SASEGT. V lost 1 base, J lost 7 bases, and 19 bases lay in between. CDR3 length: 16 amino acids. Here the CDR3 reads CASSEGSGSGYDEAFF. CDR3 nucleotide sequence: TGTGCCAGCAGTGAAGGTAGCGGGTCGGGGTATGATGAAGCTTTCTTT.

This clonotype was seen many times. Here the CDR3 omits its conserved ending phenylalanine or tryptophan, so a read error is the likely source. J is TRBJ2-3 and V is TRBV13; the D gene is possibly TRBD2 (5 bases). This CDR3 comprises 13 residues. CDR1 and CDR2 from the germline V gene are PRHDT and FYEKMQ (reference sequence). Trimming shortened V by 5 bases and J by 4 bases, and 10 bases separated the two germline ends. CDR3: CASSPGSADTQYY. CDR3 nucleotide sequence: TGTGCCAGCAGCCCTGGGAGCGCAGATACGCAGTATTAT.

The chain has TRBV6-5 and TRBJ2-7; TRBD2 might be the D (6 bases). The CDR3 extends over 13 amino acids. Trimming removed 11 bases from V and 2 bases from J, with 16 bases in between. Germline V gene sequence: CDR1 MNHEY, CDR2 SVGAGI. The CDR3 spells CACHGGTAYEQYF. The DNA for the CDR3 is TGTGCCTGCCATGGAGGGACTGCCTACGAGCAGTACTTC.

This clonotype has more than one count but fewer than ten. An end of the junction differs from the germline gene, which may be a read error. The chain is built from TRBV11-1 and TRBJ2-3, with TRBD2 matching 12 bases. The CDR3 has 16 residues. The germline CDR1 and CDR2 sequences are SGHAT and FQDESV (reference sequence). The CDR3 loop reads CASRLGLAGSTDTQCF. The CDR3 coding sequence is TGTGCCAGCAGGTTAGGACTAGCGGGGAGCACAGATACGCAATGTTTT.

CDR3: CASSQDEVASYEQYF. The CDR3, as DNA: TGTGCCAGCAGCCAAGATGAAGTCGCCTCCTACGAGCAGTACTTC. The rearrangement uses TRBV4-2 and TRBJ2-7; D is ambiguous. The germline V gene has CDR1 LGHNA and CDR2 YNFKEQ. The CDR3 has 15 residues. Trimming shortened V by 0 bases and J by 0 bases, and 9 bases separated the two germline ends.

As to this clonotype: One end of the junction varies from germline; a read error may be responsible. J is TRBJ2-1 and V is TRBV7-8; TRBD2 is a possible D gene (5 bases). The CDR3 has 15 amino acids. CDR1 and CDR2 from the germline V gene are SGHVS and FQNEAQ. The CDR3 region is CTSSQKFGAYNEQFF. The CDR3 DNA follows: TGTACCAGCAGCCAGAAGTTCGGGGCCTACAATGAGCAGTTCTTC.

Only a few counts were recorded for this clonotype. Without the conserved terminal phenylalanine or tryptophan, this CDR3 likely stems from a read error. The chain's CDR3 is CASSLVAGAAGEQYL. CDR3 coding DNA: TGTGCCAGCAGCTTAGTTGCAGGAGCTGCTGGCGAGCAGTACCTC. This chain connects TRBV7-6 to TRBJ2-7; D is undetermined. Trimming removed 1 base from V and 6 bases from J, with 16 bases in between. This CDR3 spans 15 amino acids. The germline gives CDR1 SGHVS, CDR2 FNYEAQ.

Points on this clonotype: Compared with germline, one end of the junction differs, possibly owing to a read error. The CDR3 is CASSPRPYRDGQFF. The CDR3 DNA reads TGTGCAAGCAGTCCCAGACCCTATAGGGACGGGCAGTTCTTC. V and J are TRBV6-5 and TRBJ2-1, with D possibly called TRBD1 or TRBD2 (5 bases each). The CDR3 totals 14 residues. Germline CDR1 is MNHEY and CDR2 is SVGAGI.

Comments on this clonotype: Lacking the conserved final phenylalanine or tryptophan, this CDR3 likely reflects a read error. The DNA is left out, because the CDR3 cannot be placed on it with certainty; the CDR3 is given as TCRdb lists it. The chain links TRBV20-1 to TRBJ1-1; the table calls TRBD1, which could not be checked here. Germline V gives CDR1 DFQATT, CDR2 SNEGSKA (reference sequence). The CDR3 has 14 residues if both end residues are counted. CDR3 loop: CSARGEQGSTEAFY.

For this clonotype: A junction boundary mismatches the germline segment, possibly from a read error. The chain couples TRBV6-1 to TRBJ1-2; unclear D gene. The CDR3 is 15 amino acids. Germline loops: CDR1 MNHNS, CDR2 SASEGT. CDR3 sequence (DNA): TGTGCTAGCAGTGAAATTGAGGGCTTATGGTATGGCTACACCTTC. Translated: CASSEIEGLWYGYTF.

As concerns this clonotype: This may be a read error, as it is one base from a much larger clone. V is TRBV2 and J is TRBJ2-7, with D hard to call. The CDR3 contains 14 residues. Germline V lookup: CDR1 SNHLY, CDR2 FYNNEI. The CDR3 nucleotides read TGTGCCAGGAGTGAAAGAGGTGGGGCCTACGAGCAGTACTTC. Translated: CARSERGGAYEQYF.